A single sample is the source of the 29 T cell receptor beta chains below, sequenced in a study of T cell repertoires in cytomegalovirus infection (dated by TCRdb to about 2019). The reads were generated on an Illumina HiSeq 1500. The public sequencing data were trimmed at Q25 with fastp and processed into clonotypes with MiXCR by TCRdb, which kept only in-frame beta chains. Duplicate CDR3 protein sequences are folded into a single record with the most common DNA and genes. Recorded for this sample are 300,000 to 400,000 distinct CDR3 sequences; approximately 9.5% of them occurred a single time. The ten most abundant clones make up around 4.5% of the sample. Sequencing used PBMCs. The receptors here all came from a human donor in good health (CMV status not recorded). Some clones in this sample may be carry-over from other donors' samples.

Only a few counts were recorded for this clonotype. CDR3 sequence (DNA): TGTGCCAGCACCACAGGGGCTCGATATGGCTACACCTTC. Amino acid sequence: CASTTGARYGYTF. This rearrangement joins TRBV28 to TRBJ1-2; 7 positions match TRBD1. V trimming: 7 bases; J trimming: 5 bases; junction bases outside the gene matches: 7. Germline V lookup: CDR1 MDHEN, CDR2 SYDVKM. The CDR3 spans 13 residues.

The CDR3 DNA follows: TGTGCCAGCAGTGAGGGCGGTAGCGCAGAGACCCAGTACTTC. It specifies CASSEGGSAETQYF. This rearrangement joins TRBV2 to TRBJ2-5; D is possibly TRBD2 (5 bases). The CDR3 has 14 residues. V was trimmed by 3 bases and J by 4 bases, leaving 12 bases between them. Germline V CDR1 and CDR2: SNHLY, FYNNEI.

This clonotype appeared a few times. The rearrangement links TRBV12-3 or TRBV12-4 to TRBJ2-1; the match to TRBD2 covers 11 bases. V lost 5 bases to trimming and J lost 13 bases; unmatched junction nucleotides: 4. The CDR3 sequence is 12 residues long. The CDR3 nucleotides are TGTGCCAGCAGTCCTACTAGCGGGAGTCAGTTCTTC. It codes for CASSPTSGSQFF.

With regard to this clonotype: The CDR3 does not close with the conserved phenylalanine or tryptophan, likely indicating a read error. The V call is TRBV6-6, the J call TRBJ2-1; TRBD1 agrees at 8 bases. This CDR3 has 15 amino acids. The germline gives CDR1 MNHNY, CDR2 SVGAGI (reference sequence). V was pared by 6 bases and J by 4 bases, with 8 bases of the junction left unmatched. The CDR3 DNA sequence: TGTGCCAGCAGCCAAACGGGACAGGCGTACAATGAGCAGTTCCTC. It encodes CASSQTGQAYNEQFL.

The V call is TRBV25-1, the J call TRBJ1-2; D remains ambiguous. This CDR3 spans 12 amino acids. Trimming cost V 8 bases and J 4 bases, with 11 bases left between them. Germline V gene lookup returns CDR1 MGHDK and CDR2 SYGVNS. DNA of the CDR3: TGTGCCAGCGGCCGTAGTGGCTATGGCTACACCTTC. Its protein product is CASGRSGYGYTF.

J is TRBJ1-2 and V is TRBV5-6; 11 bases map to TRBD1. Trimming at V came to 7 bases and at J to 2 bases, leaving 10 bases not matched to a gene. The CDR3 consists of 16 residues. In germline, CDR1 is SGHDT, CDR2 YYEEEE. The CDR3 region has the DNA TGTGCCAGCCGACAGGGACAGGGGGTGGAAAACTATGGCTACACCTTC. It specifies CASRQGQGVENYGYTF.

In this sample, this clonotype turned up many times. This chain links TRBV12-3 or TRBV12-4 with TRBJ1-4, with TRBD1 as a possible D gene (5 bases). CDR3 size: 13 residues. V dropped 8 bases and J dropped 0 bases, with 7 bases sitting between them. For the CDR3, the DNA is TGTGCCAGCCTCAGGGCAACTAATGAAAAACTGTTTTTT. It specifies CASLRATNEKLFF.

This clonotype was seen at least ten times. This CDR3 is CASSLEVRGGTDTQYF. The DNA for the CDR3 is TGTGCCAGCAGCTTAGAGGTGCGGGGGGGCACAGATACGCAGTATTTT. The rearrangement uses TRBV11-1 and TRBJ2-3; 8 bases are shared with TRBD2. The J segment lost 1 base and the V segment lost 1 base, leaving 4 bases of the junction unmatched. Germline CDR1 and CDR2: SGHAT and FQDESV (reference sequence). The CDR3 contains 16 residues.

This clonotype was counted at least ten times. This chain connects TRBV19 to TRBJ1-2; maybe TRBD1 (5 bases). CDR3 length equals 13 residues. V lost 7 bases to trimming and J lost 7 bases, with 16 bases between them. CDR1 is LNHDA and CDR2 is SQIVND in the germline V gene (reference sequence). The CDR3 DNA follows: TGTGCCAGTACCCGGGACTGGAGGACTGGCTACACCTTC. It specifies CASTRDWRTGYTF.

The rearrangement uses TRBV28 and TRBJ1-5, with a tentative D call TRBD1 (5 bases). The CDR3 is 16 amino acids. The germline V gene has CDR1 MDHEN and CDR2 SYDVKM. Trimming pared 2 bases from V and 2 bases from J, leaving 13 bases between. CDR3 loop: CASSLNTGFRNQPQHF. CDR3 bases: TGTGCCAGCAGTTTAAACACAGGTTTTCGCAATCAGCCCCAGCATTTT. The full variable domain, its missing parts supplied by reference TRBV28 and TRBJ1-5, is DVKVTQSSRYLVKRTGEKVFLECVQDMDHENMFWYRQDPGLGLRLIYFSYDVKMKEKGDIPEGYSVSREKKERFSLILESASTNQTSMYLCASSLNTGFRNQPQHFGDGTRLSIL.

This chain links TRBV7-2 with TRBJ2-1, with D possibly being TRBD1 or TRBD2 (6 bases each). The CDR3 has 15 residues. Trimming took off 3 bases at V and 9 bases at J, with 18 bases between the two ends. CDR1 and CDR2 from the germline V gene are SGHTA and FQGNSA. The CDR3 loop reads CASSFQGSVGGEQFF. The CDR3, as DNA: TGTGCCAGCAGCTTTCAGGGGTCCGTGGGGGGTGAGCAGTTCTTC.

The genes are TRBV7-9 and TRBJ1-1; no firm D call. Germline loops: CDR1 SEHNR, CDR2 FQNEAQ (reference sequence). This CDR3 has 12 residues. V was pared by 4 bases and J by 10 bases, with 13 bases between. The CDR3 loop is CASSSGLFGAFF. As DNA, the CDR3 is TGTGCCAGCAGCTCTGGACTTTTTGGAGCTTTCTTT. The full variable domain, its missing parts supplied by reference TRBV7-9 and TRBJ1-1, is DTGVSQNPRHKITKRGQNVTFRCDPISEHNRLYWYRQTLGQGPEFLTYFQNEAQLEKSRLLSDRFSAERPKGSFSTLEIQRTEQGDSAMYLCASSSGLFGAFFGQGTRLTVV.

This clonotype was counted a few times. One end of the junction does not line up with germline, which may come from a read error. The gene calls are TRBV11-2 and TRBJ1-1; D is unresolved. This CDR3 is 13 amino acids long. Looked up from germline, CDR1 is SGHAT and CDR2 is FQNNGV. In DNA, the CDR3 is TGTGCCAGCAGCTTAAGTATCAAGCGGGCAGCTCATTTT. This gives the protein CASSLSIKRAAHF.

The rearrangement links TRBV6-2 or TRBV6-3 to TRBJ2-7, with 7 bases lining up with TRBD1. Germline loops: CDR1 MNHEY, CDR2 SVGEGT. With V trimmed by 5 bases and J by 4 bases, 14 bases remained unmatched. This CDR3 is 16 amino acids long. The CDR3 here is CASSTRQGVFMYEQYF. The CDR3 DNA sequence: TGTGCCAGCAGTACCCGACAGGGAGTGTTTATGTACGAGCAGTACTTC.

This clonotype was observed at least ten times. The chain uses TRBV12-3 or TRBV12-4 and TRBJ1-3; 7 bases agree with TRBD1. The length of the CDR3 is 14 residues. V gave up 8 bases and J gave up 8 bases; unmatched junction bases: 12. CDR3 region: CASSGQAALDTIYF. The CDR3 DNA reads as TGTGCCAGCTCTGGACAGGCGGCTTTGGACACCATATATTTT.

This clonotype was found once. The V call is TRBV20-1, the J call TRBJ2-3; 9 bases fit TRBD2. CDR1 is DFQATT, CDR2 SNEGSKA, per germline (reference sequence). The CDR3 has 16 amino acids. V trimming: 5 bases; J trimming: 0 bases; junction bases outside the gene matches: 9. This CDR3 reads CSAADGSGRSTDTQYF. The CDR3 DNA follows: TGCAGTGCTGCCGACGGGAGCGGGAGGAGCACAGATACGCAGTATTTT.

The CDR3 here is CASSEGRLNEKLFF. In nucleotides, the CDR3 is TGTGCCAGCAGCGAAGGGCGGCTTAATGAAAAACTGTTTTTT. The chain is built from TRBV7-6 and TRBJ1-4, with D unresolved. CDR3 length: 14 amino acids. With 5 bases removed from V and 4 bases from J, the gap between germline ends came to 11 bases. The germline CDR1 and CDR2 sequences are SGHVS and FNYEAQ.

Written as DNA, the CDR3 is TGTGCCAGCAGCAGACAGGACAGATCGAACTATGGCTACACCTTC. Translation: CASSRQDRSNYGYTF. This sequence joins TRBV7-2 and TRBJ1-2; perhaps TRBD1 as D (6 bases). The CDR3 has 15 residues. Trimming took off 5 bases at V and 2 bases at J, with 15 bases between the two ends. Germline V gene sequence: CDR1 SGHTA, CDR2 FQGNSA.

The table lists this clonotype with many counts. The rearrangement joins TRBV12-3 or TRBV12-4 to TRBJ1-2; D is uncertain. Trimming cost V 3 bases and J 6 bases, with 14 bases left between them. The CDR3 is 14 residues long. CDR3 amino acids: CASSLDFRLHGYTF. DNA of the CDR3: TGTGCCAGCAGTTTGGACTTCCGCCTCCATGGCTACACCTTC.

This clonotype was observed a handful of times. J is TRBJ2-5 and V is TRBV6-8, with 8 bases matching TRBD2. The V gene's germline CDR1 is MNHGY and CDR2 SAAAGT. The CDR3 consists of 15 residues. The V gene end was trimmed by 3 bases and the J gene end by 2 bases; junction bases not matched to a gene: 5. CDR3: CASSYLAGSQETQYF. CDR3 DNA: TGTGCCAGCAGTTATTTAGCGGGATCGCAAGAGACCCAGTACTTC.

This clonotype was seen at least ten times. V and J are TRBV7-2 and TRBJ1-2, with D maybe TRBD1 (6 bases). The V end was cut by 3 bases, the J end by 1 base, with 18 bases between. Germline CDR1 reads SGHTA; CDR2 reads FQGNSA. This CDR3 spans 17 amino acids. The CDR3 loop reads CASSLFGGTRNNYGYTF. CDR3 sequence (DNA): TGTGCCAGCAGCTTGTTCGGGGGGACACGCAATAACTATGGCTACACCTTC. Full variable domain (remainder filled in from reference TRBV7-2 and TRBJ1-2): GAGVSQSPSNKVTEKGKDVELRCDPISGHTALYWYRQSLGQGLEFLIYFQGNSAPDKSGLPSDRFSAERTGGSVSTLTIQRTQQEDSAVYLCASSLFGGTRNNYGYTFGSGTRLTVV.

This clonotype turned up a few times. This chain uses TRBV13 with TRBJ2-7; D is unclear. The ends were cut back, 3 bases at V and 0 bases at J, with 6 bases in the middle. The CDR3 runs 13 residues. CDR1 is PRHDT and CDR2 is FYEKMQ in the germline V gene (reference sequence). The CDR3 sequence is CASSFLVSYEQYF. Written as DNA, the CDR3 is TGTGCCAGCAGCTTTCTGGTCTCCTACGAGCAGTACTTC.

This clonotype was seen more than once but under ten times. For the CDR3, the DNA is TGTGCCAGCAGCATGGAGCGGGGCCGGGATACGCAGTATTTT. Translating it yields CASSMERGRDTQYF. This sequence joins TRBV7-2 and TRBJ2-3, with 7 bases identical to TRBD2. J was trimmed by 6 bases and V by 5 bases; bases with no gene match: 8. Germline CDR1 and CDR2: SGHTA and FQGNSA. The CDR3 has 14 residues.

This clonotype was observed many times. The V call is TRBV7-8, the J call TRBJ2-2; unclear D gene. Germline CDR1 SGHVS, CDR2 FQNEAQ. The CDR3 is made up of 21 amino acids. The V gene lost 7 bases and the J gene lost 0 bases, with 30 bases spanning the gap. CDR3 bases: TGTGCCAGCAATGTGGCCCCCATTTATTACAAACCAGTCGCGAACACCGGGGAGCTGTTTTTT. It translates to CASNVAPIYYKPVANTGELFF.

This clonotype appeared many times. The chain is built from TRBV7-2 and TRBJ2-3; 8 nucleotides agree with TRBD1. Germline assignment: CDR1 SGHTA and CDR2 FQGNSA. The junction had 5 bases not matched to a gene; V was cut back by 3 bases and J by 0 bases. The CDR3 runs to 16 residues. CDR3: CASSFQGALSTDTQYF. In DNA form, the CDR3 reads TGTGCCAGCAGCTTTCAGGGGGCCCTTAGCACAGATACGCAGTATTTT. Supplemented by reference TRBV7-2 and TRBJ2-3, the full variable domain reads GAGVSQSPSNKVTEKGKDVELRCDPISGHTALYWYRQSLGQGLEFLIYFQGNSAPDKSGLPSDRFSAERTGGSVSTLTIQRTQQEDSAVYLCASSFQGALSTDTQYFGPGTRLTVL.

The table lists this clonotype with many counts. V and J are TRBV7-2 and TRBJ1-1, with a weak D call TRBD1 (5 bases). The germline V gene has CDR1 SGHTA and CDR2 FQGNSA. V was shortened by 5 bases and J by 6 bases, with 16 bases between the two germline ends. There are 14 residues in the CDR3. The CDR3 reads CASSPGMGVAEAFF. The DNA of the CDR3 is TGTGCCAGCAGCCCGGGGATGGGGGTGGCTGAAGCTTTCTTT.

There are a few counts of this clonotype. The rearrangement links TRBV20-1 to TRBJ2-5; either TRBD1 or TRBD2 may fit D (5 bases each). Germline values: CDR1 DFQATT, CDR2 SNEGSKA (reference sequence). The CDR3 length is 13 residues. CDR3 residues: CSFYLDRGETQYF. DNA for the CDR3: TGCTCGTTTTACTTAGACAGAGGGGAGACCCAGTACTTC.

This clonotype was counted a few times. The chain links TRBV27 to TRBJ1-6, with no clear D. Germline CDR1 MNHEY, CDR2 SMNVEV (reference sequence). V was clipped by 3 bases and J by 5 bases, with 5 bases between them. CDR3 length: 13 residues. CDR3 protein: CASSFTDNSPLHF. The DNA of the CDR3 is TGTGCCAGCAGTTTTACCGATAATTCACCCCTCCACTTT.

This clonotype was recorded many times. The chain links TRBV7-2 to TRBJ2-7; D is uncertain. In germline, CDR1 is SGHTA, CDR2 FQGNSA. The ends were cut back, 4 bases at V and 0 bases at J, with 13 bases in the middle. The CDR3 extends over 15 amino acids. This CDR3 is CASSSLSEPSYEQYF. The CDR3 nucleotides read TGTGCCAGCAGCTCGTTGTCTGAGCCCTCCTACGAGCAGTACTTC.